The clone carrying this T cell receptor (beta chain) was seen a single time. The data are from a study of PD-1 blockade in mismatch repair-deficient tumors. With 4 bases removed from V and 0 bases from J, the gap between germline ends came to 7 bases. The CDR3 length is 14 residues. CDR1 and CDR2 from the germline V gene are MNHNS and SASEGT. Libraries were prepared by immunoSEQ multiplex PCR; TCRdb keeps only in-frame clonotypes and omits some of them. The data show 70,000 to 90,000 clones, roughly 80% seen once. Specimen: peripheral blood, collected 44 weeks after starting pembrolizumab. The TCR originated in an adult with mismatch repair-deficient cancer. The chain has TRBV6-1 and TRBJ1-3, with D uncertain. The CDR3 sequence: CASSARDSGNTIYF. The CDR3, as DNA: TGTGCCAGCAGTGCCCGGGACTCTGGAAACACCATATATTTT.